This T cell receptor (beta chain) was sequenced during a study of shared T cell receptors in the human thymus. This CDR3 spans 14 amino acids. V lost 5 bases and J 2 bases, leaving 9 bases between the germline ends. The germline V gene encodes CDR1 SEHNR and CDR2 FQNEAQ (reference sequence). TCRdb keeps only in-frame clones here, not all; method: immunoSEQ multiplex PCR. Among more than 550,000 clones listed, approximately 85% were seen once. This same sample was also taken into another study, of human thymus T cells. That paper notes: Donors consisted of healthy Finnish infants (having corrective surgery for congenital heart defects).

What was sequenced was thymocytes. The receptor was derived from a girl less than two years old with a congenital heart defect. The chain joins TRBV7-9 to TRBJ2-2; TRBD1 might be the D (5 bases). CDR3 nucleotide sequence: TGTGCCAGCAGCCCGGACATCAACACCGGGGAGCTGTTTTTT. Its protein is CASSPDINTGELFF. The full variable domain, rest sourced from reference TRBV7-9 and TRBJ2-2, is DTGVSQNPRHKITKRGQNVTFRCDPISEHNRLYWYRQTLGQGPEFLTYFQNEAQLEKSRLLSDRFSAERPKGSFSTLEIQRTEQGDSAMYLCASSPDINTGELFFGEGSRLTVL.